These 24 T cell receptor beta chains share one sample of origin, sequenced in a study of T-cell memory formation after mild COVID-19 (dated by TCRdb to the early 2020s). Library generation was performed with 5' RACE. Sequenced using an Illumina NovaSeq 6000. Using fastp trimming at Q25 and MiXCR clonotype assembly, TCRdb reanalyzed the public sequencing data and kept in-frame beta chains. Rows with a matching CDR3 protein are joined into one entry that keeps the most common DNA and genes. In all, the sample holds roughly 510,000 distinct CDR3 sequences, and around a sixth of those were seen once. The ten most abundant clones make up roughly 7.7% of the sample. Sequenced sample: PBMCs or a T cell subset sorted from them (not recorded which). These receptors were collected from an adult woman who had mild COVID-19 (a few samples of this study predate the infection). The sample titles of this study are shuffled in the database, so cell type and time point are left out; the donor was told from shared clones.

This clonotype has just a few counts. This chain links TRBV4-1 with TRBJ1-4, with D uncertain. The germline gives CDR1 MGHRA, CDR2 YSYEKL. This CDR3 spans 13 amino acids. Trimming cost V 1 base and J 14 bases, with 14 bases left between them. CDR3 DNA sequence: TGCGCCAGCAGCCAAGGGGCCCAGTTTAGGCTGTTTTTT. Protein: CASSQGAQFRLFF.

V gene TRBV20-1 combines with J gene TRBJ2-3; tentative D call: TRBD2 (5 bases). The CDR3 has 15 residues. The germline V and J ends were trimmed by 6 bases and 0 bases, with 16 bases remaining between them. Germline CDR1 DFQATT, CDR2 SNEGSKA (reference sequence). The chain's CDR3 is CSAPREGTSTDTQYF. In DNA, the CDR3 is TGCAGTGCCCCCCGTGAGGGTACTAGCACAGATACGCAGTATTTT.

This clonotype was seen more than once but under ten times. As DNA, the CDR3 is TGTGCCAGCAGCTTAGCGGGGGACCCCTACGAGCAGTACTTC. Its translation: CASSLAGDPYEQYF. This chain connects TRBV7-8 to TRBJ2-7; either TRBD1 or TRBD2 may fit D (5 bases each). The CDR3 contains 14 residues. Germline V CDR1 and CDR2: SGHVS, FQNEAQ. Trimming left V 0 bases short and J 2 bases short, with 8 bases between. The variable domain in full, completed from reference TRBV7-8 and TRBJ2-7, reads GAGVSQSPRYKVAKRGQDVALRCDPISGHVSLFWYQQALGQGPEFLTYFQNEAQLDKSGLPSDRFFAERPEGSVSTLKIQRTQQEDSAVYLCASSLAGDPYEQYFGPGTRLTVT.

This clonotype was picked up a small number of times. CDR3 in amino acids: CASSLTPWQGQETQYF. For the CDR3, the DNA is TGTGCCAGCAGCTTAACCCCCTGGCAGGGCCAGGAGACCCAGTACTTC. The rearrangement joins TRBV27 to TRBJ2-5, with a weak D call TRBD1 (5 bases). Trimming pared 6 bases from V and 5 bases from J, leaving 22 bases between. The CDR3 sequence is 16 residues long. Per the germline V gene, CDR1 is MNHEY and CDR2 is SMNVEV (reference sequence).

This clonotype occurred many times. The chain has TRBV5-1 and TRBJ2-7; D gene unclear. V gave up 2 bases and J gave up 3 bases, with 12 bases separating them. This CDR3 has 14 amino acids. Germline CDR1 SGHRS, CDR2 YFSETQ. CDR3 sequence (DNA): TGCGCCAGCAGCTTCGCGCTAGGGAACTACGAGCAGTACTTC. Its protein product is CASSFALGNYEQYF.

This chain joins TRBV12-3 or TRBV12-4 and TRBJ1-6, with TRBD1 identical over 7 bases. V shed 7 bases and J 4 bases; nucleotides not matched to a gene: 4. This CDR3 has 14 amino acids. CDR3 region: CASKSTGYNSPLHF. CDR3 sequence (DNA): TGTGCCAGCAAATCGACAGGGTATAATTCACCCCTCCACTTT.

The V and J genes are TRBV6-2 or TRBV6-3 and TRBJ2-1; 9 positions agree with TRBD2. The ends lost 0 bases at V and 4 bases at J; junction bases unmatched: 4. CDR3 length: 16 amino acids. Germline V gene lookup returns CDR1 MNHEY and CDR2 SVGEGT. The CDR3 DNA reads as TGTGCCAGCAGTTACTCGTGGCTAGCGGGGTACAATGAGCAGTTCTTC. This translates into CASSYSWLAGYNEQFF.

This rearrangement joins TRBV24-1 to TRBJ2-2, with D perhaps matching TRBD1 (6 bases). Germline CDR1 is KGHDR and CDR2 is SFDVKD. V was trimmed by 4 bases and J by 1 base, leaving 15 bases between them. The CDR3 has 17 residues. The CDR3 protein is CATSDVAGTRNTGELFF. CDR3 nucleotides: TGTGCCACCAGTGACGTCGCCGGGACAAGGAACACCGGGGAGCTGTTTTTT.

The rearrangement joins TRBV7-9 to TRBJ2-3; D gene ambiguous. The CDR3 spans 13 residues. V lost 5 bases and J lost 3, with 9 bases in between. CDR1 SEHNR and CDR2 FQNEAQ come from the germline V gene (reference sequence). The chain's CDR3 is CASSPDRTDTQYF. CDR3 sequence (DNA): TGTGCCAGCAGCCCCGATCGGACAGATACGCAGTATTTT.

V is TRBV29-1 and J is TRBJ2-1; 12 bases line up with TRBD2. V gave up 4 bases and J gave up 4 bases; unmatched junction bases: 5. Per the germline V gene, CDR1 is SQVTM and CDR2 is ANQGSEA. The CDR3 is made up of 15 amino acids. The CDR3 protein is CSVVAGTSGYNEQFF. DNA for the CDR3: TGCAGCGTTGTCGCGGGGACTAGCGGGTACAATGAGCAGTTCTTC.

This chain links TRBV9 with TRBJ2-7, with 16 bases identical to TRBD2. The CDR3 has 19 residues. V dropped 3 bases and J dropped 4; count of bases not matched to a gene: 13. Germline CDR1 SGDLS, CDR2 YYNGEE. The CDR3: CASSASLGLAGGPNYEQYF. The CDR3 DNA sequence: TGTGCCAGCAGCGCTAGCCTGGGACTAGCGGGAGGGCCTAATTACGAGCAGTACTTC.

This clonotype has a handful of counts. CDR3 DNA sequence: TGTGCCACCAGCAGAGAAAGGAAAACTAGCGGGGGTGGGGAGCTGTTTTTT. Protein: CATSRERKTSGGGELFF. The chain carries TRBV15 and TRBJ2-2; 11 bases are shared with TRBD2. The CDR3 has 17 amino acids. Germline V gives CDR1 LNHNV, CDR2 YYDKDF (reference sequence). The V segment lost 0 bases and the J segment 8 bases; nucleotides outside the gene matches: 8.

This rearrangement joins TRBV10-3 to TRBJ2-5, with D perhaps matching TRBD1 or TRBD2 (5 bases each). CDR1 is ENHRY and CDR2 is SYGVKD in the germline V gene. V gave up 3 bases and J gave up 5 bases, with 10 bases separating them. This CDR3 has 13 residues. The CDR3 DNA reads as TGTGCCATCAGTGAATCCGAGGGGGAGACCCAGTACTTC. Amino acid sequence: CAISESEGETQYF.

The chain is built from TRBV9 and TRBJ2-6; no firm D call. There are 15 residues in the CDR3. Germline CDR1 SGDLS, CDR2 YYNGEE. The V end was cut by 0 bases, the J end by 0 bases, with 4 bases between. DNA for the CDR3: TGTGCCAGCAGCGTAGATAGCTCTGGGGCCAACGTCCTGACTTTC. It codes for CASSVDSSGANVLTF.

CDR3 region: CASRLSYDEQYF. CDR3 bases: TGTGCCAGCAGGCTAAGCTACGACGAGCAGTACTTC. This rearrangement joins TRBV6-5 to TRBJ2-7; D unclear. Trimming pared 6 bases from V and 5 bases from J, leaving 11 bases between. The CDR3 consists of 12 residues. The germline V gene encodes CDR1 MNHEY and CDR2 SVGAGI.

Only a few counts were recorded for this clonotype. The CDR3 DNA is TGCGCCAGCAGCGATACTAGCGGGAGCCCCTACGAGCAGTACTTC. It codes for CASSDTSGSPYEQYF. This chain joins TRBV5-1 and TRBJ2-7; 11 bases are shared with TRBD2. Trimming took 4 bases from V and 2 from J; bases not matched to a gene: 5. Germline V CDR1 and CDR2: SGHRS, YFSETQ. This CDR3 comprises 15 residues. Filled out from reference TRBV5-1 and TRBJ2-7, the complete variable domain reads KAGVTQTPRYLIKTRGQQVTLSCSPISGHRSVSWYQQTPGQGLQFLFEYFSETQRNKGNFPGRFSGRQFSNSRSEMNVSTLELGDSALYLCASSDTSGSPYEQYFGPGTRLTVT.

This clonotype showed up just once. The chain joins TRBV19 to TRBJ1-1; maybe TRBD1 (5 bases). The germline V gene encodes CDR1 LNHDA and CDR2 SQIVND (reference sequence). The CDR3 has 13 residues. V dropped 7 bases and J dropped 1 base, with 10 bases sitting between them. The CDR3 DNA is TGTGCCAGTACCAGGGTTACGAACACTGAAGCTTTCTTT. Its protein is CASTRVTNTEAFF.

This clonotype turned up a few times. The gene calls are TRBV9 and TRBJ2-1; weak D call: TRBD2 (6 bases). The CDR3 loop spans 15 amino acids. CDR1 is SGDLS, CDR2 YYNGEE, per germline. V lost 0 bases and J lost 3, with 10 bases in between. CDR3 in DNA: TGTGCCAGCAGCGTAGCGGGAGCGGACTACAATGAGCAGTTCTTC. This codes for CASSVAGADYNEQFF.

The gene calls are TRBV19 and TRBJ1-1; no clear D. Trimming shortened V by 6 bases and J by 0 bases, and 11 bases separated the two germline ends. Germline CDR1 LNHDA, CDR2 SQIVND (reference sequence). The CDR3 has 14 residues. CDR3 protein: CASREDFMNTEAFF. DNA for the CDR3: TGTGCCAGTAGGGAGGACTTTATGAACACTGAAGCTTTCTTT.

On this clonotype: Mismatch with germline at one junction end may stem from a read error. J is TRBJ2-3 and V is TRBV12-3 or TRBV12-4; 12 bases align to TRBD2. The CDR3 length is 11 residues. DNA of the CDR3: TGTGCCAGCAGTACCGGACTAGCGGGGACCTTT. Amino acids: CASSTGLAGTF.

This clonotype was counted between two and nine times. CDR3 protein: CSALPSISGRGPDTQYF. CDR3 nucleotide sequence: TGCAGTGCTCTTCCGTCCATTAGCGGGAGAGGACCAGATACGCAGTATTTT. The chain has TRBV20-1 and TRBJ2-3; 9 bases fit TRBD2. Germline CDR1 DFQATT, CDR2 SNEGSKA (reference sequence). The ends lost 5 bases at V and 4 bases at J; junction bases unmatched: 16. This CDR3 has 17 residues.

This clonotype was counted only a few times. This rearrangement joins TRBV5-1 to TRBJ1-1; TRBD1 matches at 8 bases. Germline V gene sequence: CDR1 SGHRS, CDR2 YFSETQ. With V trimmed by 3 bases and J by 10 bases, 8 bases remained unmatched. The CDR3 extends over 13 amino acids. For the CDR3, the DNA is TGCGCCAGCAGCTCGGGACAGGAGACAGGAGCTTTCTTT. Amino acid sequence: CASSSGQETGAFF.

This chain uses TRBV5-1 with TRBJ1-6; 9 positions agree with TRBD1. The CDR3 contains 14 residues. Germline V gene sequence: CDR1 SGHRS, CDR2 YFSETQ. Trimming cost V 4 bases and J 8 bases; bases outside gene matches: 4. CDR3 nucleotide sequence: TGCGCCAGCAGCGGGACAGGGTCGGATTCACCCCTCCACTTT. Its translation: CASSGTGSDSPLHF. Looking up the rest from reference TRBV5-1 and TRBJ1-6 gives the full variable domain: KAGVTQTPRYLIKTRGQQVTLSCSPISGHRSVSWYQQTPGQGLQFLFEYFSETQRNKGNFPGRFSGRQFSNSRSEMNVSTLELGDSALYLCASSGTGSDSPLHFGNGTRLTVT.

This sequence joins TRBV7-3 and TRBJ2-5; TRBD2 is a possible D gene (6 bases). The germline V gene has CDR1 SGHTA and CDR2 FQGTGA. Trimming took 5 bases from V and 7 from J, leaving 11 bases between them. The CDR3 covers 12 residues. CDR3 loop: CASSHLGGTQYF. CDR3 in DNA: TGTGCCAGCAGCCATTTGGGGGGGACCCAGTACTTC.